This entry is about one T cell receptor beta chain. This entry belongs to a study of OX40 agonist ivuxolimab in advanced cancers. Study summary: Ivuxolimab is an agonistic anti-OX40 (CD134) antibody, and patients were treated with it. Three patients, one with hepatocellular carcinoma and two with cutaneous melanoma, responded partially.

J was trimmed by 16 bases and V by 4 bases; bases with no gene match: 4. CDR1 is LNHDA, CDR2 SQIVND, per germline (reference sequence). The CDR3 runs to 11 residues. The assay was immunoSEQ multiplex PCR, and TCRdb's table has in-frame clones only and misses some. The data contain 55,000 to 70,000 clones, less than 90% of them singletons. The source of this sequence is an adult with an advanced solid tumor such as melanoma, head and neck, liver or kidney cancer. This specimen was CD4+ or CD8+ T cells sorted from blood, taken in a trial of the OX40 agonist ivuxolimab. The chain combines TRBV19 with TRBJ1-6, with 7 bases aligning to TRBD1. CDR3 sequence (DNA): TGTGCCAGTAGTAAGGGGGACAGTCTCCACTTT. Its protein product is CASSKGDSLHF.